The clone carrying this TCR beta chain showed up just a few times. The antigen remains unidentified. The data were taken from a study of shared clonotypes between healthy human individuals. Notes on the study in general: Only blood was sampled, and tissue TCR repertoires likely differ from blood ones.

Unsorted PBMC contributed approximately 0.3 ug DNA, roughly 30,000 T cell genomes, to each replicate PCR. Here immunoSEQ multiplex PCR was the method, and the copy in TCRdb shows in-frame clones only, minus some. The sample shows 520,000 or so clones, 75% to 85% of them seen only once. CDR3 length equals 14 residues. Between the trimmed V and J ends, which lost 6 bases and 2 bases, there was a span of 11 bases. The germline V gene encodes CDR1 SNHLY and CDR2 FYNNEI. The chain couples TRBV2 to TRBJ1-5, with D tentatively TRBD1 (5 bases). The source of this sequence is a woman aged 35 to 49 in good health. Some clones in this sample may be carry-over from other donors' samples. Material for sequencing was PBMCs. The CDR3 region is CASRVGTGNQPQHF. In DNA, the CDR3 is TGTGCCAGCAGGGTCGGGACCGGCAATCAGCCCCAGCATTTT.